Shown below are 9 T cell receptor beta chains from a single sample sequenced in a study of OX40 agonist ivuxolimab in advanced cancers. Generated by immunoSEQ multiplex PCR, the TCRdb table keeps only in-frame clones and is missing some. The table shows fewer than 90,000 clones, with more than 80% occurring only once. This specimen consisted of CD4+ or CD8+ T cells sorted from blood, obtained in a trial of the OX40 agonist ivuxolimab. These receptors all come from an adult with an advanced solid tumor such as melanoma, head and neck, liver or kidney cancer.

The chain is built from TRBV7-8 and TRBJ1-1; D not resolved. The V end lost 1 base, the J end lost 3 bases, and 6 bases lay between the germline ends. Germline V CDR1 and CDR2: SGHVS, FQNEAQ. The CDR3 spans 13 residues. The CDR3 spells CASSLDRDTEAFF. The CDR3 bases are TGTGCCAGCAGCTTAGACCGGGACACTGAAGCTTTCTTT.

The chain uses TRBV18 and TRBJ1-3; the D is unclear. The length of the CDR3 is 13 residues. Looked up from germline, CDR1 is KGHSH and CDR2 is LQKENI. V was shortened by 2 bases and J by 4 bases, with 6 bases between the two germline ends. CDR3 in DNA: TGTGCCAGCTCACCATTAAGGGGAAACACCATATATTTT. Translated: CASSPLRGNTIYF.

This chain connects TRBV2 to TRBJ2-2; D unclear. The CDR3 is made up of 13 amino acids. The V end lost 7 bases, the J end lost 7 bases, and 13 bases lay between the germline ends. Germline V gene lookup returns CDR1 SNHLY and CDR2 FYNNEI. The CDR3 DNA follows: TGTGCCAGCAACCCGGACGACCGCGGGGAGCTGTTTTTT. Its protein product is CASNPDDRGELFF. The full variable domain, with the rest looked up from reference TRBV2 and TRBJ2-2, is EPEVTQTPSHQVTQMGQEVILRCVPISNHLYFYWYRQILGQKVEFLVSFYNNEISEKSEIFDDQFSVERPDGSNFTLKIRSTKLEDSAMYFCASNPDDRGELFFGEGSRLTVL.

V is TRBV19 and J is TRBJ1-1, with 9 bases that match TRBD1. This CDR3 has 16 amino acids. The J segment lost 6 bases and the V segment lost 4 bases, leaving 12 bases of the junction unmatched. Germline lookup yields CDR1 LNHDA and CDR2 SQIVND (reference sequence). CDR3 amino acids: CASSRTNRGLSAEAFF. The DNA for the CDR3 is TGTGCCAGTAGTAGGACCAACAGGGGGCTCAGTGCTGAAGCTTTCTTT.

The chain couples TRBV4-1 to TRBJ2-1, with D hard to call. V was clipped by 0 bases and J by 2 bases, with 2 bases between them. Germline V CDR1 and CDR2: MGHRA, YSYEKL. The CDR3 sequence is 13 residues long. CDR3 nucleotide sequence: TGCGCCAGCAGCCAAGAAACCTACAATGAGCAGTTCTTC. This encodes CASSQETYNEQFF.

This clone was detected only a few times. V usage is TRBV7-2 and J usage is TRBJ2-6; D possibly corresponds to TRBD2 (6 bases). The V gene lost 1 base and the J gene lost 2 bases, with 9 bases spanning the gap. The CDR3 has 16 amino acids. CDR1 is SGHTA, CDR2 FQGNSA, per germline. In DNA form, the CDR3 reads TGTGCCAGCAGCTTAGGGGGGGTAGCTGGGGCCAACGTCCTGACTTTC. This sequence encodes CASSLGGVAGANVLTF.

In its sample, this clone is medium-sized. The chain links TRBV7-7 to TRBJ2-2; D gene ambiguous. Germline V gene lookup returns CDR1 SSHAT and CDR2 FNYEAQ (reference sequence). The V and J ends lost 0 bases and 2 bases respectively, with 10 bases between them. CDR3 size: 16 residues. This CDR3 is CASSLAVGYNTGELFF. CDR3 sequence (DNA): TGTGCCAGCAGCTTAGCCGTAGGTTACAACACCGGGGAGCTGTTTTTT.

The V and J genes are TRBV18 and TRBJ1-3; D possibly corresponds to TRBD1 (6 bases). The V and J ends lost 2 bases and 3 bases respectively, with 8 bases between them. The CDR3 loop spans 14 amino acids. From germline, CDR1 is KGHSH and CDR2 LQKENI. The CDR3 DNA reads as TGTGCCAGCTCACCAACAGGGTTTGGAAACACCATATATTTT. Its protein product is CASSPTGFGNTIYF.

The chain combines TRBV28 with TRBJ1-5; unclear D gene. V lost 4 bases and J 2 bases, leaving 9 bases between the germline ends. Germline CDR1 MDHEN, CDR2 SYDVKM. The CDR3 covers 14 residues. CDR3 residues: CASSSPSGNQPQHF. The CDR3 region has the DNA TGTGCCAGCAGTTCTCCATCAGGCAATCAGCCCCAGCATTTT.